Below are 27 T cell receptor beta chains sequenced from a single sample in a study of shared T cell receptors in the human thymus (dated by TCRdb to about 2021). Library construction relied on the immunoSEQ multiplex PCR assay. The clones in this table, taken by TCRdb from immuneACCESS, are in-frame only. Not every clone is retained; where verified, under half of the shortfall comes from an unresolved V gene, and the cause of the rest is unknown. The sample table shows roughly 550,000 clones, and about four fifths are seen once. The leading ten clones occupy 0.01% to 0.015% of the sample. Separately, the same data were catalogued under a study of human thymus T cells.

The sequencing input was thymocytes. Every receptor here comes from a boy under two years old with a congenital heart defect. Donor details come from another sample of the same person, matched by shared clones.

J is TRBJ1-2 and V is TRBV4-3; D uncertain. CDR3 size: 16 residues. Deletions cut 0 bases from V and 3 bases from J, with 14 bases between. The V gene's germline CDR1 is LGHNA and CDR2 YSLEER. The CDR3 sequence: CASSQDGPLEDYGYTF. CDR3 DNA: TGCGCCAGCAGCCAAGACGGCCCCCTTGAGGACTATGGCTACACCTTC.

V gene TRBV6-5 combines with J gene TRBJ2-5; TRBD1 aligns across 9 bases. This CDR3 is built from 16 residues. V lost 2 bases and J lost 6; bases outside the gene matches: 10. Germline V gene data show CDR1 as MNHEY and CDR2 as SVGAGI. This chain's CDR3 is CASSYLGQGTNKTQYF. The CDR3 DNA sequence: TGTGCCAGCAGTTACCTGGGACAGGGTACGAATAAGACCCAGTACTTC.

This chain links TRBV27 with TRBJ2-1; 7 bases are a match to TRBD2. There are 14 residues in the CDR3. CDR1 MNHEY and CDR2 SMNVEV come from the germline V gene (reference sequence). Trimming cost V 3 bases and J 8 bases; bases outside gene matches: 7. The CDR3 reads CASSFGGGVDEQFF. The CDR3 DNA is TGTGCCAGCAGTTTCGGGGGAGGGGTCGATGAGCAGTTCTTC.

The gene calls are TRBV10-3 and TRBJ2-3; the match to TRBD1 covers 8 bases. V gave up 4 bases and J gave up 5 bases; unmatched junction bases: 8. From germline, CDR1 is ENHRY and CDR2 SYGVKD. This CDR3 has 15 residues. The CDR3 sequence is CAISGTGTSQDTQYF. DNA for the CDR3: TGTGCCATCAGTGGGACAGGGACCTCACAAGATACGCAGTATTTT.

The CDR3 loop is CASSECLGDRGYEQYF. The CDR3 coding sequence is TGCGCCAGCAGTGAGTGTCTGGGGGACAGGGGCTACGAGCAGTACTTC. The rearrangement links TRBV10-2 to TRBJ2-7, with 10 bases that match TRBD1. The CDR3 length is 16 residues. Germline CDR1 WSHSY, CDR2 SAAADI. V shed 1 base and J 3 bases; nucleotides not matched to a gene: 6.

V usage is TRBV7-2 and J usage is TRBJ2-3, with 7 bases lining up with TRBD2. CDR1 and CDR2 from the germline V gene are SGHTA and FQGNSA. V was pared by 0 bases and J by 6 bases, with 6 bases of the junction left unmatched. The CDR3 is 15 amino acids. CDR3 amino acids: CASSLAGGIADTQYF. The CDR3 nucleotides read TGTGCCAGCAGCTTAGCGGGAGGGATAGCGGATACGCAGTATTTT.

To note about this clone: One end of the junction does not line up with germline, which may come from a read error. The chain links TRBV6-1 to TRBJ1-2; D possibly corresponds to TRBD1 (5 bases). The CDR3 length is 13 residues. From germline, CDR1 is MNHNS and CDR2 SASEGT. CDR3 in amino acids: CASSEDRNYGYTF. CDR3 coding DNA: TGTGCCAGCAGCGAAGACAGAAACTATGGCTACACCTTC.

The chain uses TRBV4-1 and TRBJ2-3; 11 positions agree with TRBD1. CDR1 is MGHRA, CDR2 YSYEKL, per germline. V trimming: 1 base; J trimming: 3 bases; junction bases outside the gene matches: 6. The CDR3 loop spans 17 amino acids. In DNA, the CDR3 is TGCGCCAGCAGCCAAGTCAACCGGGACAGGGGGACAGATACGCAGTATTTT. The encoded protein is CASSQVNRDRGTDTQYF.

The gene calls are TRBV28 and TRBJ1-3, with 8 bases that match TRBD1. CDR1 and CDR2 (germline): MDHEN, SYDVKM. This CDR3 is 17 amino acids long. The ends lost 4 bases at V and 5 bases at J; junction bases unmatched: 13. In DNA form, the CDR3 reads TGTGCCAGCAGTTCCAGACAGGGGATCGTGAAACGAAACACCATATATTTT. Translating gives CASSSRQGIVKRNTIYF.

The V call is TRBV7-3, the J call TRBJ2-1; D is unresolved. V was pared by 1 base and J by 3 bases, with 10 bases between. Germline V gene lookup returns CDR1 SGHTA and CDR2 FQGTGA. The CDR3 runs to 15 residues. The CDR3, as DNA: TGTGCCAGCAGCTTAAAGGCGGCTTGCTACAATGAGCAGTTCTTC. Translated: CASSLKAACYNEQFF.

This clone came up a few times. CDR3 residues: CASSGDRGEETQYF. In DNA, the CDR3 is TGCGCCAGCAGCGGCGACAGGGGGGAAGAGACCCAGTACTTC. This chain links TRBV5-1 with TRBJ2-5; 9 bases are a match to TRBD1. Germline CDR1 SGHRS, CDR2 YFSETQ. The CDR3 is 14 residues long. V lost 4 bases to trimming and J lost 3 bases; unmatched junction nucleotides: 4.

The CDR3 region is CACPMPAGNTIYF. The CDR3, as DNA: TGTGCCTGCCCTATGCCGGCTGGAAACACCATATATTTT. V is TRBV30 and J is TRBJ1-3, with D unresolved. Per the germline V gene, CDR1 is GTSNPN and CDR2 is SVGIG (reference sequence). The CDR3 covers 13 residues. Trimming pared 6 bases from V and 2 bases from J, leaving 11 bases between.

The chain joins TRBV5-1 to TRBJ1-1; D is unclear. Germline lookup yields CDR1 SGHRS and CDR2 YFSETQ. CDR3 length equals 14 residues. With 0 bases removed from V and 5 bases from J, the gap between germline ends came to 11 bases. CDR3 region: CASSLAGLATEAFF. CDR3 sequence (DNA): TGCGCCAGCAGCTTGGCCGGACTGGCGACTGAAGCTTTCTTT.

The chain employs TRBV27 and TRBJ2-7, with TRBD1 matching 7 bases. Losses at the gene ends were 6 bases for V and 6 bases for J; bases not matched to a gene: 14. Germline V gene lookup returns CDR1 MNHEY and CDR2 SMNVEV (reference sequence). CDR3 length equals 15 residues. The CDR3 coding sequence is TGTGCCAGCAGCCCACAGACAGGGTCCCCATCCGAGCAGTACTTC. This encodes CASSPQTGSPSEQYF.

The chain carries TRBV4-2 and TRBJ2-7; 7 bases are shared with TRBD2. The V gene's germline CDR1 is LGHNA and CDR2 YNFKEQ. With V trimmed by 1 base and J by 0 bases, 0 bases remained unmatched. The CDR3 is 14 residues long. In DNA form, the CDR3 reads TGTGCCAGCAGCCAAGGGACTAGCTCCTACGAGCAGTACTTC. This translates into CASSQGTSSYEQYF.

DNA of the CDR3: TGTGCCAGCAGCTTTGGGACAGAGTACTACGAGCAGTACTTC. Amino acid sequence: CASSFGTEYYEQYF. The J gene is TRBJ2-7, the V gene TRBV11-2; 7 bases map to TRBD1. Looked up from germline, CDR1 is SGHAT and CDR2 is FQNNGV. V lost 3 bases to trimming and J lost 3 bases; unmatched junction nucleotides: 5. The CDR3 contains 14 residues.

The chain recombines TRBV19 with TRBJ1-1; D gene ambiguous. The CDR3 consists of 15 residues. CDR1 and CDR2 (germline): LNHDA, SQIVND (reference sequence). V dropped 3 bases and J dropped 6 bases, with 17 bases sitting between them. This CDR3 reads CASSIKEVARSEAFF. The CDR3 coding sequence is TGTGCCAGTAGTATTAAGGAGGTCGCAAGGTCTGAAGCTTTCTTT.

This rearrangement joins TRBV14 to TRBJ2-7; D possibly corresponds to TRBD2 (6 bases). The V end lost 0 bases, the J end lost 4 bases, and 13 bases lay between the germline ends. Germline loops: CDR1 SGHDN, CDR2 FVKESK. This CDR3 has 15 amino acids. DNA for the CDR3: TGTGCCAGCAGCCAAGATTACGGGCGGGAATACGAGCAGTACTTC. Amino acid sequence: CASSQDYGREYEQYF. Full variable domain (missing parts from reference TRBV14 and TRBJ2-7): EAGVTQFPSHSVIEKGQTVTLRCDPISGHDNLYWYRRVMGKEIKFLLHFVKESKQDESGMPNNRFLAERTGGTYSTLKVQPAELEDSGVYFCASSQDYGREYEQYFGPGTRLTVT.

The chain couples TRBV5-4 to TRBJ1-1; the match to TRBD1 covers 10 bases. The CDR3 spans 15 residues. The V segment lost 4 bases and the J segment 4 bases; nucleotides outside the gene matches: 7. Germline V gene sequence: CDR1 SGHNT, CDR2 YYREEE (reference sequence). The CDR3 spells CASSAHDRGRTEAFF. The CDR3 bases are TGTGCCAGCAGCGCCCATGACAGGGGGCGCACTGAAGCTTTCTTT.

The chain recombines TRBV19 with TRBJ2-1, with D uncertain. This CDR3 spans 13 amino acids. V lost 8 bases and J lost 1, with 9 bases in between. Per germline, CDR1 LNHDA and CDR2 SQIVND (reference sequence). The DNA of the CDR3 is TGTGCCAGTTGCCAGGCGTCCTACAATGAGCAGTTCTTC. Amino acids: CASCQASYNEQFF.

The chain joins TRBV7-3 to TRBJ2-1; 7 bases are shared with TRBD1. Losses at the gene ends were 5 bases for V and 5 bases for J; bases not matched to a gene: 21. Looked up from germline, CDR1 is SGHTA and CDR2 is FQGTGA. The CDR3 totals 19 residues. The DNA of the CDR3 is TGTGCCAGCAGCCCACAAACTTCGGGACAGTCGTTGAAACACAATGAGCAGTTCTTC. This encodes CASSPQTSGQSLKHNEQFF.

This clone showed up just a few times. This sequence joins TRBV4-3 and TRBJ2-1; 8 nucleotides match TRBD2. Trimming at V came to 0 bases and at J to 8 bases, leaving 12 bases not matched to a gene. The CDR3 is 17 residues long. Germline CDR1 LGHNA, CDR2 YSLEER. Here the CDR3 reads CASSQEYVASGYDEQFF. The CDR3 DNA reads TGCGCCAGCAGCCAAGAGTATGTGGCTAGCGGGTATGATGAGCAGTTCTTC.

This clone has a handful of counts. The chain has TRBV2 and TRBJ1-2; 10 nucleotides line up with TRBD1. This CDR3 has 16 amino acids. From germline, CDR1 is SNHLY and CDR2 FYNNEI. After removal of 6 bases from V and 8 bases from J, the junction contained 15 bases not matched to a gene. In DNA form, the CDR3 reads TGTGCCAGCAGACGCACCAAGAGACAGGGGGCTTCAGGCTACACCTTC. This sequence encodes CASRRTKRQGASGYTF.

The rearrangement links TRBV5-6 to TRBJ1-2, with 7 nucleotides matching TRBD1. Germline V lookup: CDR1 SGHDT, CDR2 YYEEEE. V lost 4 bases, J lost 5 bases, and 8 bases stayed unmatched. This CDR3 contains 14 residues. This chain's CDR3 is CASSGGTVLYGYTF. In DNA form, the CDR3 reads TGTGCCAGCAGCGGGGGGACAGTCCTATATGGCTACACCTTC.

This CDR3 reads CASSQRDPSSYEQYF. DNA for the CDR3: TGCGCCAGCAGCCAGCGGGACCCGAGCTCCTACGAGCAGTACTTC. The chain employs TRBV4-1 and TRBJ2-5; TRBD2 is a possible D gene (6 bases). The J call is in doubt because the DNA end fits TRBJ2-7 better. The CDR3 runs to 15 residues. Germline V lookup: CDR1 MGHRA, CDR2 YSYEKL.

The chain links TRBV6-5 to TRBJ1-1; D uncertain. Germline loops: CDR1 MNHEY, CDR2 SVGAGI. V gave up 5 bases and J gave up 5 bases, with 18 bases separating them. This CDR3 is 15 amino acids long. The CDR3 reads CASSRGPPGWTEAFF. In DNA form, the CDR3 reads TGTGCCAGCAGTCGAGGCCCTCCGGGGTGGACTGAAGCTTTCTTT.

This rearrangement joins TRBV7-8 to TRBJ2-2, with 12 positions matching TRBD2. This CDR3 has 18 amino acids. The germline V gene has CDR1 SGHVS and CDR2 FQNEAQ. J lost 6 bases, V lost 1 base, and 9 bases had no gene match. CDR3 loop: CASSLDASGRGGAGELFF. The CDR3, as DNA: TGTGCCAGCAGCTTAGACGCTAGCGGGAGGGGCGGCGCCGGGGAGCTGTTTTTT.